This TCR beta chain was observed in a study of T cell repertoires in cytomegalovirus infection (dated 2019 in TCRdb). General notes on the study: Donor HLA type was relevant to the analysis, because carriage of CMV infection together with the matching HLA type was indicated by public TCR beta signatures. What the study reported, not specific to this receptor: The ex vivo response was dominated by HLA-C-restricted CMV-specific TCR beta clonotypes, which also provided the single most frequent clonotype in two of eight donors. In both this cohort and an independent cohort of 352 donors, the cumulative frequency of public TCR beta family members distinguished carriers of CMV infection plus the relevant HLA type.

The reads were generated on an Illumina HiSeq 1500. The raw public reads went through TCRdb reprocessing: fastp at Q25, MiXCR clone calling, in-frame beta chains kept. Rows with one shared CDR3 protein collapse into an entry with the most common genes and DNA. In this sample the table shows around 170,000 distinct CDR3 sequences, more than 15% of which occur a single time. Of the sample, under 20% falls within the top ten clones. In regard to this clonotype: The antigen it recognizes is unknown. There are no base qualities to consult, and no much larger clone falls within one base.

Reading from cysteine to phenylalanine, the CDR3 counts 12 amino acids. Only the CDR3 part of the read is kept: 36 bases, read in frame from the first base. According to the germline V gene, CDR1 reads SNHLY and CDR2 reads FYNNEI. Here V drops 8 bases and J drops 3 bases, and the junction holds 3 bases not matched to any gene. This TCR was recovered from a human donor in good health (CMV status not recorded). Some clones in this sample may be carry-over from other donors' samples. The sample taken for sequencing was CD8+ T cells from PBMCs. The chain joins TRBV2 to TRBJ2-7, and 8 junctional nucleotides match TRBD2. This receptor has the CDR3 CASLAGLYEQYF. The DNA sequence is given as TGTGCCAGCTTAGCGGGACTCTACGAGCAGTACTTC.